What follows are 32 T cell receptor beta chains derived from one specimen sequenced in a study of T cells after yellow fever vaccination. TCRdb independently ran MiXCR on the 5' RACE reads; one entry per CDR3 protein. The data contain around 67,000 distinct CDR3 sequences, about 6.6% of them seen just once; the ten biggest clones take up roughly a third. The source material was CD8+ T cells sorted from PBMCs, sampled roughly 5 days after the first yellow fever vaccination. The receptors stem from a man aged 18 to 29 who received the YFV17D yellow fever vaccine.

This clonotype showed up just a few times. The genes are TRBV19 and TRBJ2-2; 7 nucleotides match TRBD2. V lost 5 bases, J lost 5 bases, and 8 bases stayed unmatched. The CDR3 is 15 residues long. Looked up from germline, CDR1 is LNHDA and CDR2 is SQIVND (reference sequence). CDR3 coding DNA: TGTGCCAGTAGTGCCCGGGACTACCGGACCGGGGAGCTGTTTTTT. Amino acids: CASSARDYRTGELFF.

This clonotype was observed many times. The chain has TRBV7-3 and TRBJ2-2; a weak D match, TRBD1 (7 bases). V dropped 3 bases and J dropped 6 bases, with 11 bases sitting between them. This CDR3 region has 14 residues. Germline CDR1 is SGHTA and CDR2 is FQGTGA. The CDR3 spells CASSLQGGAGELFF. In DNA, the CDR3 is TGTGCCAGCAGCTTGCAGGGGGGTGCCGGGGAGCTGTTTTTT.

V gene TRBV7-2 combines with J gene TRBJ1-6; 10 bases line up with TRBD1. The CDR3 has 14 amino acids. In germline, CDR1 is SGHTA, CDR2 FQGNSA. Losses at the gene ends were 5 bases for V and 9 bases for J; bases not matched to a gene: 4. The CDR3 protein is CASSHGQGGSPLHF. In DNA form, the CDR3 reads TGTGCCAGCAGCCACGGACAGGGGGGTTCACCCCTCCACTTT.

This clonotype was detected many times. This chain joins TRBV4-3 and TRBJ1-3; D remains unclear. Germline CDR1 LGHNA, CDR2 YSLEER. V lost 0 bases, J lost 2 bases, and 8 bases lay in between. This CDR3 is 15 amino acids long. CDR3 protein: CASSQERLAGNTIYF. CDR3 in DNA: TGCGCCAGCAGCCAAGAGAGACTAGCTGGAAACACCATATATTTT.

This clonotype was detected only a few times. This chain connects TRBV2 to TRBJ1-1; D is unresolved. V lost 4 bases and J 2 bases, leaving 11 bases between the germline ends. Germline CDR1 SNHLY, CDR2 FYNNEI. This CDR3 is 14 amino acids long. The CDR3 DNA sequence: TGTGCCAGCAGTGTCAGGCCAAGAAACACTGAAGCTTTCTTT. Its translation: CASSVRPRNTEAFF.

The chain has TRBV5-1 and TRBJ2-7; tentatively, D is TRBD1 (6 bases). Germline CDR1 SGHRS, CDR2 YFSETQ. Trimming shortened V by 6 bases and J by 3 bases, and 19 bases separated the two germline ends. The CDR3 is 15 amino acids. CDR3 nucleotides: TGCGCCAGCAATCAAGGGACAAGTGAAGACTACGAGCAGTACTTC. This gives the protein CASNQGTSEDYEQYF.

The chain has TRBV12-3 or TRBV12-4 and TRBJ2-7; D could derive from TRBD1 or TRBD2 (5 bases each). The CDR3 contains 12 residues. V was trimmed by 8 bases and J by 4 bases, leaving 12 bases between them. The CDR3 nucleotides read TGTGCCAGCGGGGACCTATCGTACGAGCAGTACTTC. The encoded protein is CASGDLSYEQYF.

This clonotype was seen only once. A much larger clone differs by one base, so this may be a read error. V usage is TRBV4-2 and J usage is TRBJ2-5; TRBD2 agrees at 12 bases. Per germline, CDR1 LGHNA and CDR2 YNFKEQ. The CDR3 contains 16 residues. The CDR3 here is CASSQELAGGPETEYF. The CDR3 DNA reads TGTGCCAGCAGCCAAGAACTAGCGGGGGGACCAGAGACCGAGTACTTC.

This clonotype was counted at least ten times. V gene TRBV7-9 combines with J gene TRBJ2-7, with D maybe TRBD1 (6 bases). CDR3 length: 13 residues. Trimming removed 5 bases from V and 4 bases from J, with 12 bases in between. CDR1 and CDR2 from the germline V gene are SEHNR and FQNEAQ (reference sequence). The CDR3 reads CASSPPDRYEQYV. CDR3 DNA: TGTGCCAGCAGCCCTCCCGACAGGTACGAGCAGTACGTC.

The gene calls are TRBV3-1 and TRBJ2-5; D is possibly TRBD1 (5 bases). V lost 1 base and J 13 bases, leaving 10 bases between the germline ends. The CDR3 has 11 amino acids. CDR1 is LGHDT, CDR2 YNNKEL, per germline (reference sequence). CDR3: CASSQGQILYF. CDR3 in DNA: TGTGCCAGCAGCCAAGGACAGATTTTGTACTTC.

This clonotype was observed a handful of times. CDR3 amino acids: CATSKGWTSGEQYV. In DNA, the CDR3 is TGTGCCACCAGCAAAGGGTGGACTAGCGGCGAGCAGTACGTC. The chain couples TRBV15 to TRBJ2-7; 10 bases match TRBD2. The CDR3 spans 14 residues. Losses at the gene ends were 4 bases for V and 6 bases for J; bases not matched to a gene: 6. In germline, CDR1 is LNHNV, CDR2 YYDKDF (reference sequence).

This clonotype was detected many times. The gene calls are TRBV10-3 and TRBJ2-3; a weak D match, TRBD2 (7 bases). Germline V gene lookup returns CDR1 ENHRY and CDR2 SYGVKD. The CDR3 consists of 18 residues. Trimming took off 6 bases at V and 6 bases at J, with 28 bases between the two ends. The CDR3 here is CAISLGGLRAGRADTQYF. In nucleotides, the CDR3 is TGTGCCATCAGCCTGGGGGGGCTTCGAGCGGGGAGGGCGGATACGCAGTATTTT.

This clonotype was detected ten times or more. J is TRBJ2-1 and V is TRBV3-1, with 10 bases that match TRBD2. Germline CDR1 LGHDT, CDR2 YNNKEL (reference sequence). J was trimmed by 8 bases and V by 6 bases; bases with no gene match: 10. The CDR3 contains 15 residues. The CDR3 coding sequence is TGTGCCAGCAGTGAAGAGCGGGGGGGCCGGTATGAGCAGTTCTTC. It is translated as CASSEERGGRYEQFF.

V and J are TRBV28 and TRBJ2-3; D is unclear. Germline V gene lookup returns CDR1 MDHEN and CDR2 SYDVKM. V lost 2 bases and J 2 bases, leaving 8 bases between the germline ends. The CDR3 spans 14 residues. CDR3 nucleotide sequence: TGTGCCAGCAGTTTAGACTGGTCCACAGATACGCAGTATTTT. Translated, it gives CASSLDWSTDTQYF.

CDR3 protein: CSPVGLANNEQFF. CDR3 in DNA: TGCAGTCCGGTGGGACTAGCGAACAATGAGCAGTTCTTC. The chain combines TRBV20-1 with TRBJ2-1; 10 positions match TRBD2. CDR1 is DFQATT and CDR2 is SNEGSKA in the germline V gene (reference sequence). Trimming removed 8 bases from V and 5 bases from J; junction bases left unmatched: 6. The CDR3 loop spans 13 amino acids.

The sample holds many counts of this clonotype. The rearrangement uses TRBV7-9 and TRBJ2-7; 7 bases fit TRBD1. Germline CDR1 SEHNR, CDR2 FQNEAQ (reference sequence). V lost 5 bases and J lost 1; bases outside the gene matches: 5. The CDR3 loop spans 14 amino acids. The CDR3 nucleotides are TGTGCCAGCAGCCCCAGGGACAGATCCTACGAGCAGTACTTC. As protein: CASSPRDRSYEQYF. The full variable domain, its missing parts supplied by reference TRBV7-9 and TRBJ2-7, is DTGVSQNPRHKITKRGQNVTFRCDPISEHNRLYWYRQTLGQGPEFLTYFQNEAQLEKSRLLSDRFSAERPKGSFSTLEIQRTEQGDSAMYLCASSPRDRSYEQYFGPGTRLTVT.

This clonotype occurred many times. This chain uses TRBV4-1 with TRBJ2-7; possibly TRBD1 or TRBD2 for D (5 bases each). Trimming cost V 3 bases and J 2 bases, with 29 bases left between them. The CDR3 length is 20 residues. CDR1 is MGHRA and CDR2 is YSYEKL in the germline V gene. CDR3 amino acids: CASSHPTQSRSGAPPYEQYF. CDR3 in DNA: TGCGCCAGCAGCCACCCTACACAATCCAGATCCGGGGCCCCACCCTACGAGCAGTACTTC.

This clonotype has ten or more counts. The rearrangement joins TRBV6-4 to TRBJ2-1; 8 nucleotides match TRBD2. CDR1 is MRHNA, CDR2 SNTAGT, per germline. With V trimmed by 3 bases and J by 9 bases, 10 bases remained unmatched. CDR3 size: 15 residues. The CDR3 DNA sequence: TGTGCCAGCAGTGAAGATGTAGCGGGGTCGAGTGAGCAGTTCTTC. Encoded protein: CASSEDVAGSSEQFF.

This clonotype was observed many times. The chain is built from TRBV20-1 and TRBJ1-1; D gene ambiguous. Germline CDR1 is DFQATT and CDR2 is SNEGSKA (reference sequence). This CDR3 contains 9 residues. Trimming stripped 6 bases from V and 6 bases from J, with 5 bases between. CDR3 sequence (DNA): TGCAGTGCCAGCCCTGAAGCTTTCTTT. As protein: CSASPEAFF.

In its sample, this clonotype was seen once. The rearrangement links TRBV2 to TRBJ2-5; D possibly corresponds to TRBD2 (6 bases). The CDR3 length is 14 residues. CDR1 is SNHLY and CDR2 is FYNNEI in the germline V gene. V lost 4 bases and J 4 bases, leaving 13 bases between the germline ends. In DNA, the CDR3 is TGTGCCAGCAGTGCGGTGAGGGACTTAGAGACCCAGTACTTC. Its translation is CASSAVRDLETQYF.

This clonotype showed up just a few times. In DNA, the CDR3 is TGTGCCAGCAGTGGTGGCGTAGATGGCGCATCGCAGTATTTT. It translates to CASSGGVDGASQYF. The chain carries TRBV27 and TRBJ2-3; D not resolved. V was cut by 5 bases and J by 10 bases, with 19 bases left in between. In germline, CDR1 is MNHEY, CDR2 SMNVEV (reference sequence). The CDR3 spans 14 residues.

This clonotype has only a few counts. This sequence joins TRBV7-2 and TRBJ1-3; no clear D gene. With 2 bases removed from V and 4 bases from J, the gap between germline ends came to 15 bases. The CDR3 has 16 residues. The germline V gene encodes CDR1 SGHTA and CDR2 FQGNSA. DNA for the CDR3: TGTGCCAGCAGCTTATTGGTGGCCCTGGGGGGAAACACCATATATTTT. Translation: CASSLLVALGGNTIYF.

This clonotype was counted only a few times. This chain links TRBV11-2 with TRBJ1-4; TRBD1 matches 7 bases. V trimming: 5 bases; J trimming: 4 bases; junction bases outside the gene matches: 4. The germline V gene has CDR1 SGHAT and CDR2 FQNNGV. The length of the CDR3 is 14 residues. CDR3 region: CASSGGQVNEKLFF. As DNA, the CDR3 is TGTGCCAGCAGCGGCGGACAGGTTAATGAAAAACTGTTTTTT. Using reference TRBV11-2 and TRBJ1-4 for the parts outside the CDR3, the full variable domain is EAGVAQSPRYKIIEKRQSVAFWCNPISGHATLYWYQQILGQGPKLLIQFQNNGVVDDSQLPKDRFSAERLKGVDSTLKIQPAKLEDSAVYLCASSGGQVNEKLFFGSGTQLSVL.

The chain joins TRBV7-2 to TRBJ2-5; D ambiguous. V was trimmed by 5 bases and J by 5 bases, leaving 6 bases between them. The germline V gene has CDR1 SGHTA and CDR2 FQGNSA. The CDR3 totals 11 residues. DNA for the CDR3: TGTGCCAGCAGCGTCTGGGAGACCCAGTACTTC. Its translation is CASSVWETQYF.

At least ten counts were recorded for this clonotype. The chain employs TRBV29-1 and TRBJ1-1; possible D gene TRBD1, 5 bases. This CDR3 is built from 13 residues. The V and J ends lost 6 bases and 0 bases respectively, with 11 bases between them. Germline loops: CDR1 SQVTM, CDR2 ANQGSEA. CDR3 sequence (DNA): TGCAGCGTCCTGACAGCCTTGAACACTGAAGCTTTCTTT. Its translation: CSVLTALNTEAFF.

The rearrangement uses TRBV20-1 and TRBJ1-6; no clear D. Germline V gene lookup returns CDR1 DFQATT and CDR2 SNEGSKA (reference sequence). This CDR3 contains 18 residues. Trimming cost V 0 bases and J 0 bases, with 15 bases left between them. The CDR3 is CSARELDGQSSYNSPLHF. The CDR3 bases are TGCAGTGCTAGAGAATTAGACGGCCAGAGCTCCTATAATTCACCCCTCCACTTT.

This clonotype turned up a few times. The chain uses TRBV7-2 and TRBJ2-3; D is possibly TRBD1 or TRBD2 (5 bases each). V dropped 7 bases and J dropped 12 bases, with 17 bases sitting between them. Germline loops: CDR1 SGHTA, CDR2 FQGNSA. The CDR3 length is 12 residues. The CDR3 nucleotides read TGTGCCAGCACCCAAGCCGGGGCTCCCCAGTATTTT. Translating gives CASTQAGAPQYF.

This clonotype has only a few counts. The chain combines TRBV6-1 with TRBJ1-1; tentative D call: TRBD1 (6 bases). V lost 3 bases, J lost 6 bases, and 14 bases lay in between. In germline, CDR1 is MNHNS, CDR2 SASEGT. The CDR3 loop spans 14 amino acids. The CDR3 DNA reads as TGTGCCAGCAGTGAGACAGGACTAAACTCTGAAGCTTTCTTT. Encoded protein: CASSETGLNSEAFF.

This clonotype was counted only a few times. The chain has TRBV4-3 and TRBJ2-5; D ambiguous. V lost 0 bases and J lost 1, with 6 bases in between. CDR1 LGHNA and CDR2 YSLEER come from the germline V gene. This CDR3 comprises 14 residues. The CDR3 DNA is TGCGCCAGCAGCCAAGATTTGTCCCAAGAGACCCAGTACTTC. Translated, it gives CASSQDLSQETQYF.

This clonotype has only a few counts. As DNA, the CDR3 is TGTGCCAGCAGCCCCTCGCTGTCGAACACCGGGGAGCTGTTTTTT. Its translation is CASSPSLSNTGELFF. The chain employs TRBV11-2 and TRBJ2-2; D unresolved. The CDR3 runs 15 residues. Trimming removed 5 bases at V and 0 bases at J, with 10 bases between. CDR1 is SGHAT, CDR2 FQNNGV, per germline.

This clonotype was recorded a few times. The rearrangement links TRBV20-1 to TRBJ2-3; TRBD1 is a possible D gene (5 bases). The V and J ends lost 6 bases and 0 bases respectively, with 16 bases between them. Looked up from germline, CDR1 is DFQATT and CDR2 is SNEGSKA (reference sequence). There are 15 residues in the CDR3. CDR3 DNA: TGCAGTGCCAGGGTGGCGCACTCTAGCACAGATACGCAGTATTTT. Its translation is CSARVAHSSTDTQYF.

In this sample, this clonotype turned up a few times. The chain recombines TRBV2 with TRBJ2-1; 12 bases align to TRBD2. The CDR3 has 13 amino acids. Germline V CDR1 and CDR2: SNHLY, FYNNEI. V gave up 10 bases and J gave up 5 bases; unmatched junction bases: 3. This CDR3 reads CAIWTSGDNEQFF. The CDR3 DNA reads as TGTGCCATCTGGACTAGCGGGGACAATGAGCAGTTCTTC.